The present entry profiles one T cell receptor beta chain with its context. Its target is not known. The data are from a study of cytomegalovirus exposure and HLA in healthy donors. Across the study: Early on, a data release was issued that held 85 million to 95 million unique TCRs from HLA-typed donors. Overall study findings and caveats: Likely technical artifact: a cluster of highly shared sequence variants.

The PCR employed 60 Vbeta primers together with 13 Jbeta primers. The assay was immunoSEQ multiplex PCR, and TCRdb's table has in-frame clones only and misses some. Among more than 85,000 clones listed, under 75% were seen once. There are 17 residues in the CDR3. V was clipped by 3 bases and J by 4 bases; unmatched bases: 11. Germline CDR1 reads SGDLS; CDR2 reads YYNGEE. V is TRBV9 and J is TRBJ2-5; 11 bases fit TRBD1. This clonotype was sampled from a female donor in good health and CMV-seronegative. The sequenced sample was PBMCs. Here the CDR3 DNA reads TGTGCCAGCAGCGCCCCCCGTCCCGGGACAGGGGGAGAGACCCAGTACTTC. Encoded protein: CASSAPRPGTGGETQYF.